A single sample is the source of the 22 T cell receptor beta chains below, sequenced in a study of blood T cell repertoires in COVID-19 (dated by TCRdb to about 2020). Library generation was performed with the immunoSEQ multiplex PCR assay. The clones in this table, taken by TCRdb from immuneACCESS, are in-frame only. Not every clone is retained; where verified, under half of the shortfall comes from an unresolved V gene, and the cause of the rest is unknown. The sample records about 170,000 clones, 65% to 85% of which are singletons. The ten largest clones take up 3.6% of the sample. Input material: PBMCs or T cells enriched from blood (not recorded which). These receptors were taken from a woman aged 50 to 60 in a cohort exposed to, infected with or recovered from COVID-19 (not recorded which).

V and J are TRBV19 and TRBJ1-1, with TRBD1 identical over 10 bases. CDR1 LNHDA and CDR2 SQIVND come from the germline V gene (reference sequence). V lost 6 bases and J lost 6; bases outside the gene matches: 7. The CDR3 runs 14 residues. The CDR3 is CASRQGQGKAEAFF. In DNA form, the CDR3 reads TGTGCCAGTAGACAGGGACAGGGGAAGGCTGAAGCTTTCTTT.

The CDR3: CASSISQVGGYGYTF. The CDR3, as DNA: TGTGCCAGTAGTATCTCCCAAGTCGGCGGCTATGGCTACACCTTC. The chain uses TRBV19 and TRBJ1-2, with D unclear. Germline CDR1 and CDR2: LNHDA and SQIVND (reference sequence). Between the trimmed V and J ends, which lost 3 bases and 4 bases, there was a span of 15 bases. CDR3 length equals 15 residues.

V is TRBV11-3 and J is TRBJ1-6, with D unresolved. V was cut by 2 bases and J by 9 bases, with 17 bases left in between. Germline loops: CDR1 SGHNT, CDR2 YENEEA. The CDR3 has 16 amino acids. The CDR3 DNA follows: TGTGCCAGCAGCTTATTGTGTGGGGAGGGTTGTTCACCCCTCCACTTT. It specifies CASSLLCGEGCSPLHF.

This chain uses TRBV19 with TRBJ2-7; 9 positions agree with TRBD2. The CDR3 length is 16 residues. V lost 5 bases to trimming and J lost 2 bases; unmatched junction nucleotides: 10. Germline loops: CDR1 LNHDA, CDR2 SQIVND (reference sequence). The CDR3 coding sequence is TGTGCCAGTAGTGAAGGGCCAGCGGGAGGCCCCTACGAGCAGTACTTC. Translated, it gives CASSEGPAGGPYEQYF. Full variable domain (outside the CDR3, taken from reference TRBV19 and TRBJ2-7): DGGITQSPKYLFRKEGQNVTLSCEQNLNHDAMYWYRQDPGQGLRLIYYSQIVNDFQKGDIAEGYSVSREKKESFPLTVTSAQKNPTAFYLCASSEGPAGGPYEQYFGPGTRLTVT.

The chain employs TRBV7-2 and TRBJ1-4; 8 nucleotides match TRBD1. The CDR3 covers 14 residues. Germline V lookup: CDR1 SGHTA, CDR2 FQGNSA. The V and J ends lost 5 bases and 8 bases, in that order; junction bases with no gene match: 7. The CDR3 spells CASSLGQGREKLFF. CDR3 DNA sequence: TGTGCCAGCAGCCTAGGACAGGGCCGCGAAAAACTGTTTTTT.

CDR3 DNA: TGTGCCAGCAGCTTAATGGTGGGGGGCACCGGGGAGCTGTTTTTT. This sequence encodes CASSLMVGGTGELFF. The chain recombines TRBV7-3 with TRBJ2-2; the D gene is possibly TRBD2 (6 bases). The CDR3 runs to 15 residues. The germline V gene encodes CDR1 SGHTA and CDR2 FQGTGA. V shed 1 base and J shed 4 bases, with 10 bases lying between them.

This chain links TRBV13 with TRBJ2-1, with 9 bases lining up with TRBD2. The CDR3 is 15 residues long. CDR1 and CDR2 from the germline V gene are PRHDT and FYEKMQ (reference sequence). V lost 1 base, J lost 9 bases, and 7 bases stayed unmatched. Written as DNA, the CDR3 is TGTGCCAGCAGCTTAGTGGGTAGCGGGAGCCCTGAGCAGTTCTTC. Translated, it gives CASSLVGSGSPEQFF.

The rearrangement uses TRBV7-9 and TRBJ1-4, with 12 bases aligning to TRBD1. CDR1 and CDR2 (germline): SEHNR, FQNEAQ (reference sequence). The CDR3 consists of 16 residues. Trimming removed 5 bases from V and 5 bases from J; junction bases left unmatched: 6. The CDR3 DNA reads TGTGCCAGCAGCCCATGGGACAGGGGGCTGAATGAAAAACTGTTTTTT. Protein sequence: CASSPWDRGLNEKLFF.

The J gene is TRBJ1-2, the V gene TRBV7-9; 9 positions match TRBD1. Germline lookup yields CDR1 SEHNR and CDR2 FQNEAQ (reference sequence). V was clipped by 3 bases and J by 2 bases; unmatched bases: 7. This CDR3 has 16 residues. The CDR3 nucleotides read TGTGCCAGCAGCTTGGGACAGGGAGAGAGGAACTATGGCTACACCTTC. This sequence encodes CASSLGQGERNYGYTF.

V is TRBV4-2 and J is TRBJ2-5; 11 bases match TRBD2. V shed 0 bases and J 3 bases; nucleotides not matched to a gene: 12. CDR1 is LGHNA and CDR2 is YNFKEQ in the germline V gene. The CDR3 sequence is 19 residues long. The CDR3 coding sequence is TGTGCCAGCAGCCAAGATTTGATAGCGGGAGGGCCGGGCGAAGAGACCCAGTACTTC. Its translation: CASSQDLIAGGPGEETQYF.

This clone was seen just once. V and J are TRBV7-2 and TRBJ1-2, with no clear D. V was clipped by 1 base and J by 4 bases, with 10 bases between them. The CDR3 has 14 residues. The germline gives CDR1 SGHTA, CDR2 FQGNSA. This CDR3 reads CASSLDSPSYGYTF. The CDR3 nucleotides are TGTGCCAGCAGCTTAGACAGTCCATCCTATGGCTACACCTTC.

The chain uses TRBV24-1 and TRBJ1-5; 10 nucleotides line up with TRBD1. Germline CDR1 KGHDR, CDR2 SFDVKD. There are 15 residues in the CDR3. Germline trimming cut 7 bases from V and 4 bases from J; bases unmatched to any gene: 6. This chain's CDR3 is CATSGTGVNNQPQHF. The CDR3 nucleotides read TGTGCCACCAGCGGGACAGGGGTCAATAATCAGCCCCAGCATTTT.

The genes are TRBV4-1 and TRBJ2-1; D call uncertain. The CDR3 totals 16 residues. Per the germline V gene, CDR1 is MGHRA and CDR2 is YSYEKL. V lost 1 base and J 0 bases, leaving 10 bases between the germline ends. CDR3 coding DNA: TGCGCCAGCAGCCAAGGAAGAACAAGCTCCTACAATGAGCAGTTCTTC. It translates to CASSQGRTSSYNEQFF.

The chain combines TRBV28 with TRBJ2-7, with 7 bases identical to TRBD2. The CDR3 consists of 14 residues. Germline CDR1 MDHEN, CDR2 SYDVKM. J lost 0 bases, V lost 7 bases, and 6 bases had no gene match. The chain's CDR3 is CASIEAGSSYEQYF. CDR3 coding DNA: TGTGCCAGCATCGAAGCGGGGAGCTCCTACGAGCAGTACTTC.

CDR3 bases: TGCGCCAGCCCGATCACAGGGATTTGGAGTGAAGCTTTCTTT. Translated: CASPITGIWSEAFF. The gene calls are TRBV10-1 and TRBJ1-1; D is perhaps TRBD1 (6 bases). This CDR3 region has 14 residues. In germline, CDR1 is WNHNN, CDR2 SYGVQD (reference sequence). The V gene lost 8 bases and the J gene lost 7 bases, with 20 bases spanning the gap.

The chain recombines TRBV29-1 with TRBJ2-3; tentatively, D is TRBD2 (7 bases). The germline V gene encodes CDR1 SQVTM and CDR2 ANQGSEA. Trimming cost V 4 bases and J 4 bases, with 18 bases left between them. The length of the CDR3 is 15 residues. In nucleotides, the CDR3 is TGCAGCGTTGTTCCCGGGGGGCCGGGGGCAGATACGCAGTATTTT. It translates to CSVVPGGPGADTQYF.

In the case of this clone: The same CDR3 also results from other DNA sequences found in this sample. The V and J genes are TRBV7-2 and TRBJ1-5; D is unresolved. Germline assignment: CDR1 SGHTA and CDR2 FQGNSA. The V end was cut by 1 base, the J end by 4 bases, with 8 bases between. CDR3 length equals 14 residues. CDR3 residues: CASSLDRGNQPQHF. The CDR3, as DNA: TGTGCCAGCAGCTTAGATCGGGGAAATCAGCCCCAGCATTTT. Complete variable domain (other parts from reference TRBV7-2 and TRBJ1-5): GAGVSQSPSNKVTEKGKDVELRCDPISGHTALYWYRQSLGQGLEFLIYFQGNSAPDKSGLPSDRFSAERTGGSVSTLTIQRTQQEDSAVYLCASSLDRGNQPQHFGDGTRLSIL.

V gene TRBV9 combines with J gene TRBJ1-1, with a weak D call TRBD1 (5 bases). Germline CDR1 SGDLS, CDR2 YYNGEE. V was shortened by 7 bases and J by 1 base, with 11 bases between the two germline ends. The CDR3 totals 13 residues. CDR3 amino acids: CASSRGGNTEAFF. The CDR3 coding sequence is TGTGCCAGCTCGAGGGGAGGGAACACTGAAGCTTTCTTT. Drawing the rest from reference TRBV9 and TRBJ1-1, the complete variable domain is DSGVTQTPKHLITATGQRVTLRCSPRSGDLSVYWYQQSLDQGLQFLIQYYNGEERAKGNILERFSAQQFPDLHSELNLSSLELGDSALYFCASSRGGNTEAFFGQGTRLTVV.

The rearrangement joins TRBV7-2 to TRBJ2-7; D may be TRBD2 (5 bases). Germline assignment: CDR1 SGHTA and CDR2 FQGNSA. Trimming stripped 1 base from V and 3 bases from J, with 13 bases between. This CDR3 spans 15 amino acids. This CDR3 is CASSLVLGEGYEQYF. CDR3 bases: TGTGCCAGCAGCTTAGTGCTGGGAGAAGGCTACGAGCAGTACTTC.

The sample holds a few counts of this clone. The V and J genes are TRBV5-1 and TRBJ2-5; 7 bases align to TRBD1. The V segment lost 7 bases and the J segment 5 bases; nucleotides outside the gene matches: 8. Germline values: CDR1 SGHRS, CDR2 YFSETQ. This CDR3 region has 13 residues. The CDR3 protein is CASRRGLTETQYF. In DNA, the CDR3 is TGCGCCAGCCGTAGGGGGCTGACGGAGACCCAGTACTTC.

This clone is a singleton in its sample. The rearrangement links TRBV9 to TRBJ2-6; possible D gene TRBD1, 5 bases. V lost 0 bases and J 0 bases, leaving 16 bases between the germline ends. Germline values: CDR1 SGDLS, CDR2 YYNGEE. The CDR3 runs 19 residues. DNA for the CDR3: TGTGCCAGCAGCGTAGGGGCCAGGGTATTAGTCTCTGGGGCCAACGTCCTGACTTTC. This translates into CASSVGARVLVSGANVLTF.

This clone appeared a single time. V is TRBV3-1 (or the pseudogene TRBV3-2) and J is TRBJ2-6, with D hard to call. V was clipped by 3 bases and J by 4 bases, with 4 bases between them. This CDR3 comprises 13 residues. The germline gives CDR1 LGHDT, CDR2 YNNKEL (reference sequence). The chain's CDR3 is CASSHEGANVLTF. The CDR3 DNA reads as TGTGCCAGCAGCCACGAGGGGGCCAACGTCCTGACTTTC.